One sample yielded the 7 T cell receptor beta chains listed below, sequenced in a study of CXCR3-negative and CXCR3-positive naive CD8 T cells. 5' RACE with UMI labels generated the TRB cDNA libraries. TCRdb re-called the 5' RACE reads, yielding one record per CDR3 amino acid sequence without DNA. The sample has 84,000 or so distinct CDR3 sequences. Their recognized antigens are unknown. Study-wide points: CXCR3-expressing naive cells carried TRB CDR3s more hydrophobic than those of CXCR3-negative naive cells.

The specimen was naive CXCR3+ CD8+ T cells from blood. Noted subset: CD45RO-CCR7+CD27+CD95- naive CD8+ T cells expressing CXCR3 (TNR3+). The source is a human donor in good health. Some clones in this sample may be carry-over from other donors' samples.

The genes are TRBV28 and TRBJ2-1; the D gene TCRdb calls, TRBD1, cannot be checked with no DNA. CDR1 is MDHEN and CDR2 is SYDVKM in the germline V gene. CDR3 size: 15 residues. The CDR3 region is CASTHPRTLRYEQFF. Looking up the rest from reference TRBV28 and TRBJ2-1 gives the full variable domain: DVKVTQSSRYLVKRTGEKVFLECVQDMDHENMFWYRQDPGLGLRLIYFSYDVKMKEKGDIPEGYSVSREKKERFSLILESASTNQTSMYLCASTHPRTLRYEQFFGPGTRLTVL.

The chain recombines TRBV6-2 or TRBV6-3 with TRBJ1-5; TCRdb reports TRBD1, a call that lacks DNA to check it against. Germline V gene lookup returns CDR1 MNHEY and CDR2 SVGEGT. This CDR3 contains 14 residues. The chain's CDR3 is CASSRGEAYQPQHF.

The chain recombines TRBV13 with TRBJ1-6; TCRdb proposes TRBD1, but this gene call is untestable without DNA. Germline V CDR1 and CDR2: PRHDT, FYEKMQ (reference sequence). This CDR3 has 14 residues. CDR3 sequence reads: CASSLASRDSPLHF.

V is TRBV2 and J is TRBJ1-2; TCRdb proposes TRBD1, but this gene call is untestable without DNA. Germline CDR1 and CDR2: SNHLY and FYNNEI. The CDR3 runs 17 residues. This chain's CDR3 is CASSEGDRGIQDYGYTF.

The rearrangement uses TRBV24-1 and TRBJ2-5; TCRdb calls TRBD2, which cannot be checked without DNA. This CDR3 is built from 19 residues. The germline gives CDR1 KGHDR, CDR2 SFDVKD. CDR3 loop: CATSDLRAHDSVLGETQYF.

The chain couples TRBV6-5 to TRBJ1-5; TCRdb picks TRBD1, but there is no DNA to check that call. The germline CDR1 and CDR2 sequences are MNHEY and SVGAGI. The CDR3 length is 15 residues. The CDR3 sequence: CASSIRTGSNQPQHF.

The CDR3 sequence: CATSRGANTGELFF. V usage is TRBV15 and J usage is TRBJ2-2. Germline V gives CDR1 LNHNV, CDR2 YYDKDF (reference sequence). CDR3 length equals 14 residues.